The 29 T cell receptor beta chains in this list originate from one sample, sequenced in a study of early T cells in non-severe SARS-CoV-2 infection. TCRdb recomputed calls from the 5' RACE reads with MiXCR, one row per CDR3 protein. The profile shows approximately 27,000 distinct CDR3 sequences, about 6.1% of them singletons. Sequencing was carried out using whole blood. These TCRs come from an adult who was a healthcare worker with PCR-confirmed SARS-CoV-2 infection or an uninfected control (not recorded which).

This clonotype was recorded at least ten times. CDR3 nucleotides: TGTGCCAGCAGCCAATATAGGACTAGCGGGGTAAATGAGCAGTTCTTC. As protein: CASSQYRTSGVNEQFF. The chain recombines TRBV9 with TRBJ2-1, with TRBD2 matching 12 bases. V was pared by 4 bases and J by 7 bases, with 9 bases of the junction left unmatched. Germline assignment: CDR1 SGDLS and CDR2 YYNGEE. The CDR3 has 16 amino acids.

This clonotype was recorded many times. V usage is TRBV19 and J usage is TRBJ1-5; TRBD1 matches at 9 bases. CDR1 LNHDA and CDR2 SQIVND come from the germline V gene (reference sequence). V lost 7 bases, J lost 7 bases, and 8 bases stayed unmatched. CDR3 length equals 14 residues. The CDR3 spells CASIGQGPRQPQHF. In DNA form, the CDR3 reads TGTGCCAGTATTGGACAGGGGCCGCGGCAGCCCCAGCATTTT.

This clonotype has at least ten counts. The V call is TRBV5-1, the J call TRBJ2-1, with a weak D call TRBD2 (6 bases). In germline, CDR1 is SGHRS, CDR2 YFSETQ. V was shortened by 6 bases and J by 2 bases, with 15 bases between the two germline ends. The CDR3 is 15 residues long. CDR3: CASIADSGTYNEQFF. The DNA for the CDR3 is TGCGCCAGCATCGCGGATAGCGGCACCTACAATGAGCAGTTCTTC.

In this sample, this clonotype turned up many times. This sequence joins TRBV12-3 or TRBV12-4 and TRBJ1-6, with D possibly being TRBD1 (5 bases). Trimming took off 6 bases at V and 9 bases at J, with 18 bases between the two ends. The CDR3 has 15 residues. The CDR3 region is CASRPSRGDASPLHF. The CDR3, as DNA: TGTGCCAGCAGACCATCCCGGGGCGACGCTTCACCCCTCCACTTT.

This clonotype was seen repeatedly, ten times or more. The chain is built from TRBV5-1 and TRBJ2-7; no firm D call. Trimming removed 4 bases from V and 0 bases from J, with 11 bases in between. This CDR3 is built from 14 residues. Germline V CDR1 and CDR2: SGHRS, YFSETQ. This chain's CDR3 is CASSPKESSYEQYF. In DNA, the CDR3 is TGCGCCAGCAGCCCTAAGGAGAGCTCCTACGAGCAGTACTTC.

This clonotype was seen many times. V is TRBV6-4 and J is TRBJ2-3, with D perhaps TRBD1 or TRBD2 (5 bases each). The V end was cut by 6 bases, the J end by 3 bases, with 13 bases between. The CDR3 is 14 residues long. CDR1 MRHNA and CDR2 SNTAGT come from the germline V gene. Written as DNA, the CDR3 is TGTGCCAGCAGGAGGGGAGCAGGGACAGATACGCAGTATTTT. This codes for CASRRGAGTDTQYF.

This clonotype came up many times. The V gene is TRBV6-6, the J gene TRBJ1-4; weak D call: TRBD1 (6 bases). The CDR3 consists of 15 residues. V was cut by 6 bases and J by 5 bases, with 16 bases left in between. Germline V gene lookup returns CDR1 MNHNY and CDR2 SVGAGI (reference sequence). The DNA of the CDR3 is TGTGCCAGCAGCCAGCGAAGGGACACGAATGAAAAACTGTTTTTT. Its translation: CASSQRRDTNEKLFF.

There are many counts of this clonotype. This chain uses TRBV20-1 with TRBJ2-7; 12 bases line up with TRBD2. V was pared by 4 bases and J by 4 bases, with 2 bases of the junction left unmatched. The length of the CDR3 is 13 residues. CDR1 and CDR2 (germline): DFQATT, SNEGSKA (reference sequence). The CDR3: CSAKGLAGYEQYF. The CDR3 nucleotides are TGCAGTGCTAAAGGACTAGCGGGATACGAGCAGTACTTC.

This clonotype was counted ten times or more. V and J are TRBV13 and TRBJ1-2; 7 bases line up with TRBD1. This CDR3 region has 15 residues. Germline V CDR1 and CDR2: PRHDT, FYEKMQ (reference sequence). V shed 5 bases, J shed 4 bases, and the junction held 10 bases outside the gene matches. In nucleotides, the CDR3 is TGTGCCAGCAGCGCCGAGACAGGGAGCGTCTATGGCTACACCTTC. It translates to CASSAETGSVYGYTF.

At least ten counts were recorded for this clonotype. The chain carries TRBV7-9 and TRBJ2-6; the D gene is possibly TRBD1 (5 bases). Trimming removed 2 bases from V and 0 bases from J, with 14 bases in between. The CDR3 is 18 amino acids. Germline V lookup: CDR1 SEHNR, CDR2 FQNEAQ (reference sequence). The CDR3 loop reads CASSLNGHQDSGANVLTF. DNA for the CDR3: TGTGCCAGCAGCTTAAATGGACACCAAGACTCTGGGGCCAACGTCCTGACTTTC.

This clonotype was counted a few times. The chain has TRBV7-3 and TRBJ2-3, with TRBD2 as a possible D gene (6 bases). The germline gives CDR1 SGHTA, CDR2 FQGTGA. The CDR3 sequence is 14 residues long. V lost 5 bases to trimming and J lost 4 bases, with 13 bases between them. CDR3 in DNA: TGTGCCAGCAGCCTCATTGGAGGGGCAGATACGCAGTATTTT. Translation: CASSLIGGADTQYF.

This clonotype showed up many times. The chain combines TRBV24-1 with TRBJ2-1; 14 nucleotides align to TRBD2. After removal of 5 bases from V and 6 bases from J, the junction contained 2 bases not matched to a gene. The V gene's germline CDR1 is KGHDR and CDR2 SFDVKD. The CDR3 loop spans 15 amino acids. CDR3 DNA: TGTGCCACCAGTGGGGGACTAGCGGGAGTCAATGAGCAGTTCTTC. This translates into CATSGGLAGVNEQFF.

This clonotype was counted ten times or more. V is TRBV5-1 and J is TRBJ2-7; perhaps TRBD1 as D (6 bases). V was trimmed by 4 bases and J by 7 bases, leaving 21 bases between them. This CDR3 contains 15 residues. In germline, CDR1 is SGHRS, CDR2 YFSETQ. In DNA, the CDR3 is TGCGCCAGCAGCGGGCAAGGGGGACCCCTCGGGGAGCAGTACTTC. Residues: CASSGQGGPLGEQYF.

This clonotype was detected many times. In nucleotides, the CDR3 is TGTGCCAGCAGTTACTCGATAATGGGGACCGAGACCCAGTACTTC. As protein: CASSYSIMGTETQYF. This chain links TRBV6-5 with TRBJ2-5; D assignment may be TRBD1 or TRBD2 (5 bases each). Germline CDR1 and CDR2: MNHEY and SVGAGI. The CDR3 contains 15 residues. V lost 0 bases to trimming and J lost 5 bases, with 13 bases between them.

This clonotype was seen many times. The rearrangement joins TRBV12-3 or TRBV12-4 to TRBJ2-2; TRBD1 matches 7 bases. Losses at the gene ends were 4 bases for V and 4 bases for J; bases not matched to a gene: 6. CDR3 length: 15 amino acids. CDR3 sequence reads: CASSYRQGSTGELFF. DNA of the CDR3: TGTGCCAGCAGTTACCGACAGGGTTCCACCGGGGAGCTGTTTTTT.

V gene TRBV7-9 combines with J gene TRBJ2-7, with D hard to call. Germline-derived CDR1 and CDR2 are SEHNR and FQNEAQ (reference sequence). This CDR3 comprises 13 residues. V was clipped by 5 bases and J by 4 bases, with 12 bases between them. The CDR3: CASSRTGGYEQYF. In nucleotides, the CDR3 is TGTGCCAGCAGCCGAACGGGTGGTTACGAGCAGTACTTC.

Regarding this clonotype: This could be a read error, since a much larger clone is one nucleotide away. V is TRBV20-1 and J is TRBJ2-3; TRBD1 or TRBD2 may be the D gene (6 bases each). Trimming took off 5 bases at V and 4 bases at J, with 19 bases between the two ends. Germline V CDR1 and CDR2: DFQATT, SNEGSKA (reference sequence). The CDR3 is 15 amino acids. CDR3 sequence reads: CSAHPSGASSDTQYF. The CDR3 DNA reads TGCAGTGCTCATCCCTCGGGGGCCTCCTCAGATACGCAGTATTTT.

The table lists this clonotype with many counts. The chain combines TRBV5-1 with TRBJ2-4; D gene uncertain. CDR1 is SGHRS, CDR2 YFSETQ, per germline. The CDR3 covers 13 residues. Trimming took off 0 bases at V and 6 bases at J, with 7 bases between the two ends. CDR3 amino acids: CASSLERPNIQYF. CDR3 DNA: TGCGCCAGCAGCTTGGAAAGGCCAAACATTCAGTACTTC. The full variable domain, its missing parts supplied by reference TRBV5-1 and TRBJ2-4, is KAGVTQTPRYLIKTRGQQVTLSCSPISGHRSVSWYQQTPGQGLQFLFEYFSETQRNKGNFPGRFSGRQFSNSRSEMNVSTLELGDSALYLCASSLERPNIQYFGAGTRLSVL.

At least ten counts were recorded for this clonotype. The junction and the germline gene differ at one end; a read error may be behind it. The genes are TRBV12-3 or TRBV12-4 and TRBJ2-4; 8 positions match TRBD2. The length of the CDR3 is 12 residues. The CDR3 DNA reads as TGTGCCAGCAGTTCTAGCGGGTTCGCGGGGCGGTTC. Amino acids: CASSSSGFAGRF.

This clonotype showed up many times. The CDR3 loop reads CASSGVARGTDTQYF. DNA for the CDR3: TGTGCCAGCAGTGGTGTTGCCAGGGGAACAGATACGCAGTATTTT. The chain has TRBV2 and TRBJ2-3, with D possibly matching TRBD1 (6 bases). The CDR3 consists of 15 residues. The V gene's germline CDR1 is SNHLY and CDR2 FYNNEI. V was trimmed by 4 bases and J by 3 bases, leaving 14 bases between them.

In this sample, this clonotype turned up a few times. With a much larger clone just one base away, this may be a read error. The chain carries TRBV24-1 and TRBJ1-4, with D maybe TRBD1 (5 bases). V dropped 4 bases and J dropped 4 bases, with 12 bases sitting between them. Germline V lookup: CDR1 KGHDR, CDR2 SFDVKD. The CDR3 loop spans 15 amino acids. The CDR3 loop is CATSDTREVNEKLFF. CDR3 in DNA: TGTGCCACCAGTGACACCAGGGAGGTTAATGAAAAACTGTTTTTT.

This clonotype was observed at least ten times. The CDR3 nucleotides are TGTGCCAGCAGCCTCGACAGGGGACGCGAAAAACTGTTTTTT. It encodes CASSLDRGREKLFF. The chain joins TRBV11-2 to TRBJ1-4; 8 bases fit TRBD1. The junction had 7 bases not matched to a gene; V was cut back by 5 bases and J by 8 bases. The length of the CDR3 is 14 residues. CDR1 and CDR2 from the germline V gene are SGHAT and FQNNGV.

This clonotype came up many times. The V call is TRBV11-1, the J call TRBJ1-1, with D uncertain. The CDR3 spans 14 residues. The germline V gene has CDR1 SGHAT and CDR2 FQDESV (reference sequence). Trimming took 4 bases from V and 1 from J, leaving 10 bases between them. The CDR3 here is CASSSDWGNTEAFF. CDR3 nucleotides: TGTGCCAGCAGCTCCGACTGGGGGAACACTGAAGCTTTCTTT.

The chain combines TRBV5-6 with TRBJ2-7, with TRBD2 identical over 12 bases. Germline V gene lookup returns CDR1 SGHDT and CDR2 YYEEEE. Trimming removed 4 bases from V and 2 bases from J; junction bases left unmatched: 7. The CDR3 runs to 16 residues. DNA of the CDR3: TGTGCCAGCAGCCACCCAAGGACTAGCGGGACCTACGAGCAGTACTTC. Translating it yields CASSHPRTSGTYEQYF. Full variable domain (rest looked up from reference TRBV5-6 and TRBJ2-7): DAGVTQSPTHLIKTRGQQVTLRCSPKSGHDTVSWYQQALGQGPQFIFQYYEEEERQRGNFPDRFSGHQFPNYSSELNVNALLLGDSALYLCASSHPRTSGTYEQYFGPGTRLTVT.

This clonotype was seen ten or more times. The J gene is TRBJ2-7, the V gene TRBV6-6; D perhaps matches TRBD1 (6 bases). The CDR3 is 13 residues long. Trimming took off 2 bases at V and 4 bases at J, with 9 bases between the two ends. Germline CDR1 MNHNY, CDR2 SVGAGI (reference sequence). CDR3 loop: CASSYPTGYEQYF. The CDR3 bases are TGTGCCAGCAGTTACCCTACAGGGTACGAGCAGTACTTC.

This clonotype was found many times. This chain connects TRBV9 to TRBJ2-7; D is unclear. The V gene lost 4 bases and the J gene lost 3 bases, with 17 bases spanning the gap. The CDR3 runs to 15 residues. Looked up from germline, CDR1 is SGDLS and CDR2 is YYNGEE. CDR3 in DNA: TGTGCCAGCAGCCCCACCCCGACCGCCATCTACGAGCAGTACTTC. It is translated as CASSPTPTAIYEQYF.

This clonotype was counted between two and nine times. The V and J genes are TRBV28 and TRBJ1-1; 9 nucleotides align to TRBD1. The CDR3 consists of 16 residues. J gave up 1 base and V 6 bases, and 9 bases lay outside the gene matches. Germline lookup yields CDR1 MDHEN and CDR2 SYDVKM. The CDR3 sequence: CASRPPSGQGNTEAFF. Here the CDR3 DNA reads TGTGCCAGCAGACCCCCATCGGGACAGGGGAACACTGAAGCTTTCTTT.

There are many counts of this clonotype. The chain combines TRBV28 with TRBJ2-1, with TRBD1 matching 9 bases. Germline values: CDR1 MDHEN, CDR2 SYDVKM. The CDR3 extends over 16 amino acids. Trimming took 2 bases from V and 5 from J; bases not matched to a gene: 7. CDR3 region: CASSLMAQGANNEQFF. CDR3 in DNA: TGTGCCAGCAGTTTAATGGCACAGGGGGCGAACAATGAGCAGTTCTTC.

This clonotype was seen ten or more times. The V gene is TRBV15, the J gene TRBJ2-7, with a possible D match to TRBD1 (5 bases). The germline V and J ends were trimmed by 0 bases and 4 bases, with 13 bases remaining between them. The CDR3 spans 15 residues. Germline CDR1 is LNHNV and CDR2 is YYDKDF (reference sequence). The CDR3 protein is CATSRDPDTIYEQYF. CDR3 coding DNA: TGTGCCACCAGCAGAGATCCGGACACGATTTACGAGCAGTACTTC.